The rows below give T cell receptor beta chains drawn from one sample of a study of cytomegalovirus exposure and HLA in healthy donors. Using immunoSEQ multiplex PCR, the repertoire was profiled, and TCRdb retains in-frame clones only, with some absent. The data hold about 130,000 clones, with 85% to 90% observed a single time. Sequenced input: PBMCs. The receptor source for this set is a woman between 18 and 29 years old in good health and CMV-seronegative. CDR3s include the opening cysteine and the closing phenylalanine or tryptophan. The D gene is left open where the match is weak. Clone sizes are given selectively: once, few, many, or a class where the clone is expanded.

v_call,d_call,clone_size,j_call,cdr3_aa,cdr3_nt
TRBV28,NA,NA,TRBJ1-4,CASSLPVYEKLFF,TGTGCCAGCAGTCTTCCAGTTTATGAAAAACTGTTTTTT
TRBV11-2,NA,NA,TRBJ1-1,CASSVLGGTEAFF,TGTGCCAGCAGCGTCTTAGGGGGCACTGAAGCTTTCTTT
TRBV5-4,NA,NA,TRBJ2-3,CASSLDRGSTDTQYF,TGTGCCAGCAGCCTGGATCGGGGGTCCACAGATACGCAGTATTTT
TRBV7-2,TRBD2,NA,TRBJ2-5,CASSASGRAETQYF,TGTGCCAGCAGCGCTAGCGGGAGAGCAGAGACCCAGTACTTC
TRBV10-3,NA,NA,TRBJ1-4,CASDGGTNEKLFF,TGTGCCAGCGACGGCGGGACTAATGAAAAACTGTTTTTT
TRBV5-1,NA,NA,TRBJ2-3,CASMGGFTTTDTQYF,TGCGCCAGCATGGGCGGGTTTACAACCACAGATACGCAGTATTTT
TRBV6-1,NA,NA,TRBJ2-1,CASIHRESYNEQFF,TGTGCCAGCATCCACAGGGAGTCCTACAATGAGCAGTTCTTC
TRBV28,NA,once,TRBJ1-3,CASSSPGPWSDTIYF,TGTGCCAGCAGTTCCCCAGGGCCCTGGAGTGACACCATATATTTT
TRBV6-1,TRBD1,NA,TRBJ1-1,CASSAGWTGAGDTEAFF,TGTGCCAGCAGTGCGGGCTGGACAGGGGCCGGGGACACTGAAGCTTTCTTT
TRBV5-1,TRBD1,NA,TRBJ1-2,CASSLDGTVHDYTF,TGCGCCAGCAGCTTGGACGGGACAGTCCATGACTACACCTTC
TRBV19,NA,NA,TRBJ2-3,CASSISLTDTQYF,TGTGCCAGTAGTATATCACTCACAGATACGCAGTATTTT
TRBV5-8,NA,NA,TRBJ1-4,CASRAGQLDTNEKLFF,TGTGCCAGCAGAGCGGGGCAGTTGGATACTAATGAAAAACTGTTTTTT
TRBV2,NA,NA,TRBJ1-5,CASVIGVSQPQHF,TGTGCCAGCGTAATAGGGGTGAGTCAGCCCCAGCATTTT
TRBV7-9,NA,NA,TRBJ1-1,CASSLDRDTEAFF,TGTGCCAGCAGCTTAGATCGCGACACTGAAGCTTTCTTT
TRBV7-9,NA,NA,TRBJ2-2,CASSLTGTNTGELFF,TGTGCCAGCAGCTTAACAGGGACGAACACCGGGGAGCTGTTTTTT
TRBV4-1,TRBD2,NA,TRBJ2-3,CASSQYYGLAGMTDTQYF,TGCGCCAGCAGCCAATACTACGGACTAGCGGGGATGACAGATACGCAGTATTTT
TRBV29-1,NA,NA,TRBJ1-1,CSVGGGIMNTEAFF,TGCAGCGTTGGCGGGGGGATTATGAACACTGAAGCTTTCTTT
TRBV30,NA,once,TRBJ1-4,CAWGKQGTTNEKLFF,TGTGCCTGGGGAAAACAGGGTACAACTAATGAAAAACTGTTTTTT
TRBV5-1,NA,NA,TRBJ2-2,CASSFEDPNTGELFF,TGCGCCAGCAGCTTCGAGGATCCGAACACCGGGGAGCTGTTTTTT
TRBV27,NA,NA,TRBJ1-1,CASRLGLMNTEAFF,TGTGCCAGCAGGCTCGGGTTGATGAACACTGAAGCTTTCTTT
TRBV15,NA,NA,TRBJ2-3,CATSRDQAEPDTQYF,TGTGCCACCAGCAGAGATCAAGCTGAACCAGATACGCAGTATTTT
TRBV7-9,TRBD2,once,TRBJ2-3,CASSPGLADTDTQYF,TGTGCCAGCAGCCCAGGACTAGCGGACACAGATACGCAGTATTTT
TRBV7-7,TRBD2,NA,TRBJ2-3,CASSPSGASTDTQYF,TGTGCCAGCAGCCCGAGCGGGGCAAGCACAGATACGCAGTATTTT
TRBV2,NA,NA,TRBJ2-5,CASSTLTAPRYF,TGTGCCAGCAGCACACTGACTGCCCCTAGGTACTTC
TRBV6-5,TRBD1,NA,TRBJ2-7,CASSYQPGQGYEQYF,TGTGCCAGCAGTTATCAACCGGGACAGGGCTACGAGCAGTACTTC
TRBV4-3,TRBD1,NA,TRBJ2-2,CASSQEKIRTGDNTGELFF,TGCGCCAGCAGCCAAGAAAAGATACGGACAGGGGATAACACCGGGGAGCTGTTTTTT
TRBV9,NA,NA,TRBJ2-1,CASSAGHRLGPGEQFF,TGTGCCAGCAGCGCCGGGCACCGACTAGGGCCTGGGGAGCAGTTCTTC
TRBV7-6,NA,NA,TRBJ2-3,CASSLPAVDTQYF,TGTGCCAGCAGCTTACCGGCGGTAGATACGCAGTATTTT
TRBV18,TRBD1,NA,TRBJ1-2,CASSPGQGGDYTF,TGTGCCAGCTCACCCGGACAGGGCGGGGACTACACCTTC
TRBV15,NA,NA,TRBJ2-2,CATSSDRGGTGELFF,TGTGCCACCAGCAGCGACCGAGGGGGCACCGGGGAGCTGTTTTTT
TRBV6-6,TRBD1,NA,TRBJ1-2,CASSYLETGDGYTF,TGTGCCAGCAGTTACCTAGAAACAGGGGATGGCTACACCTTC
TRBV11-3,NA,NA,TRBJ2-5,CASSPQGQETQYF,TGTGCCAGCAGCCCACAGGGTCAAGAGACCCAGTACTTC
TRBV4-2,TRBD2,NA,TRBJ2-2,CASSHLAGGPGELFF,TGTGCCAGCAGCCACCTAGCGGGAGGACCCGGGGAGCTGTTTTTT
TRBV6-5,TRBD1,NA,TRBJ1-2,CASSYGQVSGYTF,TGTGCCAGCAGTTACGGACAGGTTAGCGGCTACACCTTC
TRBV11-2,TRBD2,NA,TRBJ2-1,CASSLGAGVFNEQFF,TGTGCCAGCAGCTTAGGGGCGGGAGTGTTTAATGAGCAGTTCTTC
TRBV28,NA,NA,TRBJ1-1,CASSLLVRSNTEAFF,TGTGCCAGCAGTCTCTTAGTTAGAAGTAACACTGAAGCTTTCTTT
TRBV14,NA,NA,TRBJ1-1,CASSHLTNTEAFF,TGTGCCAGCAGCCATTTGACAAACACTGAAGCTTTCTTT
TRBV11-2,TRBD1,NA,TRBJ2-3,CASSFRTGTGPADTQYF,TGTGCCAGCAGCTTTCGTACCGGGACAGGGCCTGCAGATACGCAGTATTTT
TRBV6-6,NA,NA,TRBJ2-1,CASSFNNEQFF,TGTGCCAGCAGTTTCAACAATGAGCAGTTCTTC
TRBV11-2,NA,NA,TRBJ2-1,CASSSVESGKGNEQFF,TGTGCCAGCAGCTCAGTCGAAAGCGGAAAAGGCAATGAGCAGTTCTTC
TRBV6-1,TRBD1,NA,TRBJ2-7,CASSEVGDSFYEQYF,TGTGCCAGCAGTGAAGTGGGGGACAGTTTCTACGAGCAGTACTTC
TRBV2,NA,NA,TRBJ1-5,CASKKVRGEHQPQHF,TGTGCCAGCAAAAAAGTCAGGGGCGAGCATCAGCCCCAGCATTTT
TRBV18,TRBD1,NA,TRBJ2-6,CASSIGGNGANVLTF,TGTGCCAGCTCAATAGGGGGCAACGGGGCCAACGTCCTGACTTTC
TRBV28,NA,NA,TRBJ1-3,CASRSGTKNTIYF,TGTGCCAGCAGATCCGGGACAAAAAACACCATATATTTT
TRBV18,NA,few,TRBJ1-2,CASSPGGRGYTF,TGTGCCAGCTCACCAGGAGGAAGGGGCTACACCTTC
TRBV13,TRBD1,few,TRBJ1-1,CASSLRDRDTEAFF,TGTGCCAGCAGCTTAAGGGACAGGGACACTGAAGCTTTCTTT
TRBV16,NA,NA,TRBJ1-2,CASSPGHERIMYGYTF,TGTGCCAGCAGCCCGGGACATGAAAGAATAATGTATGGCTACACCTTC
TRBV2,TRBD1,NA,TRBJ1-1,CASSPTGKEAEAFF,TGTGCCAGCTCCCCGACAGGGAAAGAAGCTGAAGCTTTCTTT
TRBV13,TRBD1,NA,TRBJ1-3,CASSPRQGSTGNTIYF,TGTGCCAGCAGTCCCAGACAGGGCTCGACTGGAAACACCATATATTTT
TRBV7-8,TRBD1,many,TRBJ1-2,CASRPIRQGGPGDYGYTF,TGTGCCAGCAGGCCCATCAGACAGGGTGGCCCGGGTGACTATGGCTACACCTTC
TRBV4-2,NA,NA,TRBJ1-2,CASSQAVGNYGYTF,TGTGCCAGCAGCCAAGCCGTCGGGAACTATGGCTACACCTTC
TRBV6-5,NA,NA,TRBJ1-6,CASSSVNSPLHF,TGTGCCAGCAGCTCGGTTAATTCACCCCTCCACTTT